One and the same sample provided the 8 T cell receptor beta chains below, sequenced in a study of blood T cell repertoires in COVID-19. Here immunoSEQ multiplex PCR was the method, and the copy in TCRdb shows in-frame clones only, minus some. The repertoire holds just over 15,000 clones, with 80% as singletons. Sequencing was carried out using peripheral blood. The receptors were sampled from a human donor in a cohort sampled during active COVID-19.

The genes are TRBV19 and TRBJ2-1; D not certain. Germline assignment: CDR1 LNHDA and CDR2 SQIVND (reference sequence). The CDR3 consists of 15 residues. Trimming shortened V by 3 bases and J by 0 bases, and 9 bases separated the two germline ends. The CDR3 region has the DNA TGTGCCAGTAGTATTACGTGGAGCTCCTACAATGAGCAGTTCTTC. This gives the protein CASSITWSSYNEQFF. The full variable domain, its missing parts supplied by reference TRBV19 and TRBJ2-1, is DGGITQSPKYLFRKEGQNVTLSCEQNLNHDAMYWYRQDPGQGLRLIYYSQIVNDFQKGDIAEGYSVSREKKESFPLTVTSAQKNPTAFYLCASSITWSSYNEQFFGPGTRLTVL.

This clone was observed once. V gene TRBV12-3 or TRBV12-4 combines with J gene TRBJ2-4; 7 bases fit TRBD2. Trimming cost V 7 bases and J 8 bases; bases outside gene matches: 5. The CDR3 sequence is 12 residues long. In nucleotides, the CDR3 is TGTGCCAGCAACTCGGCGGGAGACATTCAGTACTTC. Residues: CASNSAGDIQYF.

CDR3 DNA sequence: TGCGCCAGCAGTGATGATACCGGGACTAGCGGGAGTACCCACGAGCAGTACTTC. This gives the protein CASSDDTGTSGSTHEQYF. The J gene is TRBJ2-7, the V gene TRBV10-2, with 14 bases identical to TRBD2. This CDR3 has 18 amino acids. CDR1 is WSHSY, CDR2 SAAADI, per germline. V trimming: 3 bases; J trimming: 5 bases; junction bases outside the gene matches: 12.

This rearrangement joins TRBV7-3 to TRBJ2-3; TRBD2 agrees at 11 bases. Germline V gives CDR1 SGHTA, CDR2 FQGTGA. The trim removed 5 bases at V and 2 bases at J, leaving 6 bases unmatched. The CDR3 is 16 residues long. The DNA of the CDR3 is TGTGCCAGCAGCCCGACTAGCGGGGTAGCCACAGATACGCAGTATTTT. It is translated as CASSPTSGVATDTQYF. Full variable domain (rest looked up from reference TRBV7-3 and TRBJ2-3): GAGVSQTPSNKVTEKGKYVELRCDPISGHTALYWYRQSLGQGPEFLIYFQGTGAADDSGLPNDRFFAVRPEGSVSTLKIQRTERGDSAVYLCASSPTSGVATDTQYFGPGTRLTVL.

The chain recombines TRBV7-9 with TRBJ2-3; D ambiguous. Germline assignment: CDR1 SEHNR and CDR2 FQNEAQ (reference sequence). This CDR3 comprises 12 residues. Trimming shortened V by 3 bases and J by 10 bases, and 11 bases separated the two germline ends. CDR3: CASSFAGRAQYF. The CDR3, as DNA: TGTGCCAGCAGCTTCGCTGGTCGGGCGCAGTATTTT.

The sample holds one count of this clone. The chain links TRBV10-3 to TRBJ2-5; 8 bases line up with TRBD2. The trim removed 4 bases at V and 4 bases at J, leaving 5 bases unmatched. Germline loops: CDR1 ENHRY, CDR2 SYGVKD. This CDR3 spans 14 amino acids. The CDR3 DNA sequence: TGTGCCATCAGTGGAGTTGCGGGAGGAGAGACCCAGTACTTC. Residues: CAISGVAGGETQYF.

J is TRBJ2-6 and V is TRBV5-1; 14 positions agree with TRBD2. Trimming removed 1 base from V and 2 bases from J; junction bases left unmatched: 2. This CDR3 has 18 residues. The germline gives CDR1 SGHRS, CDR2 YFSETQ. The CDR3 sequence: CASSLPTSGRAGANVLTF. Written as DNA, the CDR3 is TGCGCCAGCAGCTTGCCGACTAGCGGGAGGGCTGGGGCCAACGTCCTGACTTTC.

The J gene is TRBJ1-5, the V gene TRBV9; the D gene is possibly TRBD1 (6 bases). Deletions cut 4 bases from V and 4 bases from J, with 15 bases between. CDR1 SGDLS and CDR2 YYNGEE come from the germline V gene. The CDR3 covers 15 residues. CDR3 region: CASSPLGQINQPQHF. In nucleotides, the CDR3 is TGTGCCAGCAGCCCCCTCGGACAGATAAATCAGCCCCAGCATTTT.